The rows below give T cell receptor beta chains drawn from one sample of a study of blood T cells in healthy people across ages. TCRdb used MiXCR to reprocess the 5' RACE reads, holding one entry per CDR3 protein. The table has approximately 1.5 million distinct CDR3 sequences, about 35% seen once. Sequenced input: blood. The source of these receptors is a woman younger than 45 in good health. Each CDR3 is given with its conserved first and last residue. A D gene is named only where the DNA matches it firmly. Size is stated for part of the rows, as once, few or many counts, or as a class when the clone is expanded.

few | TRBJ2-1 | NA | TRBV7-3 | CASSPRAAVNEQFF | TGTGCCAGCAGCCCCCGAGCGGCGGTCAATGAGCAGTTCTTC
NA | TRBJ1-5 | NA | TRBV28 | CASRPWEGGNQPQHF | TGTGCCAGCAGACCTTGGGAGGGGGGCAATCAGCCCCAGCATTTT
NA | TRBJ2-1 | NA | TRBV28 | CASSFSGRLSRKYNEQFF | TGTGCCAGCAGTTTTTCGGGACGACTGTCAAGAAAATACAATGAGCAGTTCTTC
few | TRBJ2-1 | TRBD2 | TRBV28 | CASSPTSGGRYEQFF | TGTGCCAGCAGCCCTACTAGCGGGGGCAGGTATGAGCAGTTCTTC
few | TRBJ2-7 | TRBD2 | TRBV12-3/TRBV12-4 | CASTWGLAVYEQYF | TGTGCCAGCACCTGGGGACTAGCGGTCTACGAGCAGTACTTC
many | TRBJ2-3 | NA | TRBV5-1 | CASSLQEADTQYF | TGCGCCAGCAGCCTACAGGAGGCAGATACGCAGTATTTT
NA | TRBJ2-7 | NA | TRBV20-1 | CSAPRTGRGGYEQYF | TGCAGTGCTCCGAGGACCGGACGAGGGGGCTACGAGCAGTACTTC
NA | TRBJ1-3 | NA | TRBV20-1 | CSAQDSGNTIYF | TGCAGTGCACAGGACTCTGGAAACACCATATATTTT
once | TRBJ2-5 | TRBD1 | TRBV20-1 | CSARDRGQVRETQYF | TGCAGTGCCCGGGACAGGGGGCAAGTTAGGGAGACCCAGTACTTC
NA | TRBJ2-2 | NA | TRBV20-1 | CSARFQGRELFF | TGCAGTGCTAGATTCCAGGGGCGGGAGCTGTTTTTT
few | TRBJ2-7 | NA | TRBV6-6 | CASRRNQDYEQYF | TGTGCCAGCAGGCGCAACCAAGACTACGAGCAGTACTTC
NA | TRBJ1-2 | NA | TRBV11-2 | CASSFSSGQRLSYGYTF | TGTGCCAGCAGCTTCTCGAGCGGACAGCGGCTTTCCTATGGCTACACCTTC
once | TRBJ1-5 | NA | TRBV30 | CAWNRDRLGPQHF | TGTGCCTGGAACAGGGACCGCTTAGGGCCCCAGCATTTT
NA | TRBJ1-2 | TRBD1 | TRBV4-1 | CASSQDPGTGPATYGYTF | TGCGCCAGCAGCCAAGATCCGGGGACAGGGCCCGCTACTTATGGCTACACCTTC
few | TRBJ2-5 | NA | TRBV28 | CASSPGPADAETQYF | TGTGCCAGCAGTCCGGGACCGGCGGATGCGGAGACCCAGTACTTC
NA | TRBJ1-2 | NA | TRBV7-8 | CASSSDLGYGYTF | TGTGCCAGCAGCTCGGACTTAGGCTATGGCTACACCTTC
NA | TRBJ2-3 | NA | TRBV10-3 | CAIRDGRQSDTQYF | TGTGCCATCAGGGATGGACGACAGTCAGATACGCAGTATTTT
once | TRBJ2-5 | NA | TRBV4-2 | CASGQGGLASPETQYF | TGTGCCAGCGGCCAAGGAGGATTAGCCAGTCCAGAGACCCAGTACTTC
few | TRBJ2-2 | NA | TRBV20-1 | CSARIGTSGSGELFF | TGCAGTGCTAGAATAGGGACGAGCGGATCCGGGGAGCTGTTTTTT
NA | TRBJ2-3 | TRBD2 | TRBV5-1 | CASSLAGLASTDTQYF | TGCGCCAGCAGCTTGGCGGGACTAGCCAGCACAGATACGCAGTATTTT
many | TRBJ2-7 | TRBD1 | TRBV2 | CASSGDRVTEQYF | TGTGCCAGCAGTGGCGACAGGGTAACCGAGCAGTACTTC
few | TRBJ2-5 | TRBD2 | TRBV4-1 | CASSQDGGRVGAEEQYF | TGCGCCAGCAGCCAAGATGGGGGGAGGGTCGGCGCTGAAGAGCAGTACTTC
NA | TRBJ2-1 | NA | TRBV15 | CATSRVGIREGQFF | TGTGCCACCAGCAGAGTCGGGATTCGAGAGGGGCAGTTCTTC
NA | TRBJ2-7 | NA | TRBV7-6 | CASSTRESGEQYF | TGTGCCAGCAGCACCCGAGAAAGCGGCGAGCAGTACTTC
few | TRBJ2-1 | NA | TRBV2 | CASSVLLARNEQFF | TGTGCCAGCAGTGTCTTACTGGCGAGGAATGAGCAGTTCTTC
NA | TRBJ1-1 | NA | TRBV5-6 | CASSFRRAGTEAFF | TGTGCCAGCAGCTTTCGGCGTGCAGGGACTGAAGCTTTCTTT
NA | TRBJ2-5 | TRBD1 | TRBV29-1 | CSVGTVQETQYF | TGCAGCGTAGGGACAGTCCAAGAGACCCAGTACTTC